These 8 T cell receptor beta chains were all obtained from the same sample, sequenced in a study of response to subunit inactivated influenza vaccine. TCRdb itself ran the RT-PCR reads through MiXCR, one entry per CDR3 protein. The sample has about 500,000 distinct CDR3 sequences; about 17% are singletons. The sequenced sample was CD4+ T cells sorted from PBMCs, obtained about 23 months after vaccination. The source of these receptors is a man in his fifties or sixties who received an inactivated influenza vaccine.

This clonotype was counted between two and nine times. The chain combines TRBV2 with TRBJ2-2, with 7 bases lining up with TRBD1. There are 16 residues in the CDR3. V was clipped by 6 bases and J by 2 bases; unmatched bases: 9. Per the germline V gene, CDR1 is SNHLY and CDR2 is FYNNEI. In nucleotides, the CDR3 is TGTGCCAGCAGGGGACAGCTCCAAAGTAACACCGGGGAGCTGTTTTTT. Its protein is CASRGQLQSNTGELFF.

The table lists this clonotype with many counts. The gene calls are TRBV5-6 and TRBJ1-1; TRBD1 is a possible D gene (6 bases). The V and J ends lost 3 bases and 1 base respectively, with 7 bases between them. CDR3 length: 13 residues. The germline V gene has CDR1 SGHDT and CDR2 YYEEEE. The CDR3 loop is CASSWTANTEAFF. DNA of the CDR3: TGTGCCAGCAGCTGGACAGCGAACACTGAAGCTTTCTTT. Full variable domain (remainder filled in from reference TRBV5-6 and TRBJ1-1): DAGVTQSPTHLIKTRGQQVTLRCSPKSGHDTVSWYQQALGQGPQFIFQYYEEEERQRGNFPDRFSGHQFPNYSSELNVNALLLGDSALYLCASSWTANTEAFFGQGTRLTVV.

This clonotype has more than one count but fewer than ten. This chain links TRBV12-3 or TRBV12-4 with TRBJ2-5, with no clear D. The CDR3 runs 13 residues. The V end lost 1 base, the J end lost 7 bases, and 10 bases lay between the germline ends. CDR3 nucleotides: TGTGCCAGCAGTTTAGGGGGTAGAGGGACCCAGTACTTC. This gives the protein CASSLGGRGTQYF.

This clonotype was picked up a small number of times. The V and J genes are TRBV5-1 and TRBJ2-7; 9 nucleotides match TRBD1. The CDR3 runs to 15 residues. The V segment lost 5 bases and the J segment 4 bases; nucleotides outside the gene matches: 10. Germline V gene data show CDR1 as SGHRS and CDR2 as YFSETQ. The CDR3, as DNA: TGCGCCAGCAGATCCACCGGGACAGGGATTTACGAGCAGTACTTC. Amino acids: CASRSTGTGIYEQYF.

This clonotype showed up just a few times. The V and J genes are TRBV20-1 and TRBJ2-3, with a tentative D call TRBD1 (6 bases). The CDR3 length is 17 residues. V lost 0 bases to trimming and J lost 1 base, with 17 bases between them. Germline lookup yields CDR1 DFQATT and CDR2 SNEGSKA (reference sequence). The CDR3 protein is CSARDPRDRRRTDTQYF. CDR3 DNA: TGCAGTGCTAGAGACCCTCGCGACAGGCGACGCACAGATACGCAGTATTTT.

The chain employs TRBV28 and TRBJ2-3, with 7 bases that match TRBD1. With V trimmed by 4 bases and J by 3 bases, 4 bases remained unmatched. The CDR3 contains 14 residues. Per the germline V gene, CDR1 is MDHEN and CDR2 is SYDVKM. CDR3 sequence: CASSSTGETDTQYF. In DNA form, the CDR3 reads TGTGCCAGCAGTTCCACAGGGGAGACAGATACGCAGTATTTT.

This clonotype came up a few times. The chain uses TRBV12-3 or TRBV12-4 and TRBJ2-7, with D tentatively TRBD1 (5 bases). The CDR3 spans 14 residues. V was pared by 1 base and J by 4 bases, with 11 bases between. This chain's CDR3 is CASSLGAGWYEQYF. The CDR3 DNA follows: TGTGCCAGCAGTTTAGGGGCAGGGTGGTACGAGCAGTACTTC.

This clonotype was counted a few times. The chain is built from TRBV7-2 and TRBJ2-5; 9 bases are shared with TRBD1. Per the germline V gene, CDR1 is SGHTA and CDR2 is FQGNSA. CDR3 length equals 14 residues. V gave up 4 bases and J gave up 5 bases; unmatched junction bases: 5. The CDR3 nucleotides read TGTGCCAGCAGCTCATCCGGGACAGGGGAGACCCAGTACTTC. Translated: CASSSSGTGETQYF.